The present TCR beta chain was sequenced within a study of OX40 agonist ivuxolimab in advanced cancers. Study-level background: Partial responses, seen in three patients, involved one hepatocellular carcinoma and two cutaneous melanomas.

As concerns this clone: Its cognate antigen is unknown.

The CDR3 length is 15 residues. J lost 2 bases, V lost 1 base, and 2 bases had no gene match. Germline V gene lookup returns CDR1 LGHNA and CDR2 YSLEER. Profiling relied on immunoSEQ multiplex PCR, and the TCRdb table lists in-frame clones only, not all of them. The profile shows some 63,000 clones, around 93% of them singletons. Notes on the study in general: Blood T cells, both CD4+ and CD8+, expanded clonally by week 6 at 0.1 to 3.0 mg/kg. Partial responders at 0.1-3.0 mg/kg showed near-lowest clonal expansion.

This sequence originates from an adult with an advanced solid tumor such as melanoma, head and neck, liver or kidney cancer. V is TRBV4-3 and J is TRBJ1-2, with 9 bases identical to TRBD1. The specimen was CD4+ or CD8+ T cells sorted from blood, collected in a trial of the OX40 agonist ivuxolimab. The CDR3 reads CASSQGTGGNYGYTF. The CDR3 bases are TGCGCCAGCAGCCAAGGAACAGGGGGCAACTATGGCTACACCTTC.